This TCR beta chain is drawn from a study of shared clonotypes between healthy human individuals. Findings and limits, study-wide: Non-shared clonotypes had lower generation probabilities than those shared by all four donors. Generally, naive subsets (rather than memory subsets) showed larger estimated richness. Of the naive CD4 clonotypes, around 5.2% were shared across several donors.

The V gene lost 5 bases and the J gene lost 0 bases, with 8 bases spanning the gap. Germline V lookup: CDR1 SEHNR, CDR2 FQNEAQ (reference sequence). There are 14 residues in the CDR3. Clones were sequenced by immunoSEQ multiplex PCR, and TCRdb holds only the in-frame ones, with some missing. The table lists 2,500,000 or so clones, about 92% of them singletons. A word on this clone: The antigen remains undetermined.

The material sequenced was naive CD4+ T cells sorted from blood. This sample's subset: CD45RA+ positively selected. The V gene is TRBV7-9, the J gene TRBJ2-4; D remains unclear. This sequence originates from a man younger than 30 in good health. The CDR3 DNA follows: TGTGCCAGCAGCCCCCAGTCAGCCAAAAACATTCAGTACTTC. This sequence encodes CASSPQSAKNIQYF.